This passage covers 27 T cell receptor beta chains from one sample sequenced in a study of shared clonotypes between healthy human individuals. Assay: immunoSEQ multiplex PCR; the TCRdb copy retains only in-frame clones and omits some. Of roughly 1,800,000 clones listed, roughly 94% were seen once; the top ten hold approximately 1%. Naive CD8 cells comprised CD45RO-negative, CCR7-positively selected cells, excluding terminally differentiated effector memory CD45RA+ cells. Material: naive CD8+ T cells sorted from blood. The receptors here all came from a man aged 18 to 30 in good health.

The CDR3 nucleotides read TGTGCCAGCAGCTTGGTTGGCAATCTCTACGAGCAGTACTTC. Translated, it gives CASSLVGNLYEQYF. The rearrangement joins TRBV5-6 to TRBJ2-7; D not resolved. The V gene's germline CDR1 is SGHDT and CDR2 YYEEEE. V was shortened by 0 bases and J by 3 bases, with 10 bases between the two germline ends. CDR3 length equals 14 residues.

CDR3 nucleotide sequence: TGTGCCAGCAGTGCCGACAGGAGCCAAAAACAAAGAGAGACCCAGTACTTC. Its protein is CASSADRSQKQRETQYF. The chain has TRBV2 and TRBJ2-5; the D gene is possibly TRBD1 (6 bases). This CDR3 is built from 17 residues. Trimming shortened V by 4 bases and J by 4 bases, and 22 bases separated the two germline ends. In germline, CDR1 is SNHLY, CDR2 FYNNEI.

The chain carries TRBV4-1 and TRBJ1-5; the D gene is possibly TRBD1 (5 bases). This CDR3 has 16 residues. Deletions cut 1 base from V and 9 bases from J, with 19 bases between. Germline-derived CDR1 and CDR2 are MGHRA and YSYEKL. CDR3 region: CASSQGIDSSPPPQHF. The CDR3, as DNA: TGCGCCAGCAGCCAAGGGATTGACAGCTCCCCTCCGCCCCAGCATTTT.

The J gene is TRBJ2-5, the V gene TRBV7-8, with D possibly matching TRBD2 (5 bases). The germline V gene encodes CDR1 SGHVS and CDR2 FQNEAQ. This CDR3 has 15 residues. Trimming took off 7 bases at V and 5 bases at J, with 20 bases between the two ends. CDR3: CASTGLSGSFETQYF. The CDR3 nucleotides are TGTGCCAGCACCGGCCTTTCGGGGTCTTTCGAGACCCAGTACTTC.

With regard to this clone: The sample contains more than one DNA sequence encoding this CDR3. The chain uses TRBV5-1 and TRBJ2-2; D is unresolved. The germline V and J ends were trimmed by 2 bases and 7 bases, with 3 bases remaining between them. This CDR3 contains 11 residues. Germline CDR1 reads SGHRS; CDR2 reads YFSETQ. CDR3 protein: CASSFGGELFF. As DNA, the CDR3 is TGCGCCAGCAGCTTCGGCGGGGAGCTGTTTTTT.

CDR3 loop: CASAPWSGTEAFF. The DNA for the CDR3 is TGTGCCAGCGCACCTTGGAGTGGCACTGAAGCTTTCTTT. This chain connects TRBV6-1 to TRBJ1-1; no clear D gene. The V and J ends lost 8 bases and 4 bases respectively, with 14 bases between them. Germline V gene data show CDR1 as MNHNS and CDR2 as SASEGT. CDR3 size: 13 residues.

For this clone: This sample includes further DNA sequences coding for the same CDR3. The chain combines TRBV30 with TRBJ2-7; TRBD1 matches 9 bases. In germline, CDR1 is GTSNPN, CDR2 SVGIG (reference sequence). The CDR3 runs 14 residues. J was trimmed by 7 bases and V by 3 bases; bases with no gene match: 10. The CDR3 DNA is TGTGCCTGGAGCGTAGGGACAGGGCTAAGGGAGCAGTACTTC. It specifies CAWSVGTGLREQYF.

This chain uses TRBV4-1 with TRBJ2-1; 9 bases are a match to TRBD2. The CDR3 consists of 17 residues. Germline CDR1 and CDR2: MGHRA and YSYEKL. V lost 0 bases to trimming and J lost 10 bases; unmatched junction nucleotides: 13. The CDR3 DNA follows: TGCGCCAGCAGCCAAGACGGTAGGGCGGGAGGGAGCGGGGAGCAGTTCTTC. Amino acids: CASSQDGRAGGSGEQFF.

V is TRBV6-1 and J is TRBJ1-1; D uncertain. Trimming took off 3 bases at V and 4 bases at J, with 27 bases between the two ends. Germline values: CDR1 MNHNS, CDR2 SASEGT. The CDR3 has 19 residues. In nucleotides, the CDR3 is TGTGCCAGCAGTGATATGGAGGTAAATCCCCTCTTGCGGCGCACTGAAGCTTTCTTT. Protein sequence: CASSDMEVNPLLRRTEAFF.

The chain is built from TRBV6-1 and TRBJ2-1; possibly TRBD2 for D (6 bases). The germline CDR1 and CDR2 sequences are MNHNS and SASEGT. CDR3 size: 16 residues. Trimming took off 4 bases at V and 2 bases at J, with 15 bases between the two ends. CDR3 nucleotides: TGTGCCAGCAGTGCGCCGGGAGAATCCCCCTACAATGAGCAGTTCTTC. It translates to CASSAPGESPYNEQFF.

With regard to this clone: Different DNA sequences within this sample yield the same CDR3. The chain carries TRBV7-9 and TRBJ2-7, with TRBD1 as a possible D gene (6 bases). The CDR3 length is 13 residues. Germline CDR1 reads SEHNR; CDR2 reads FQNEAQ (reference sequence). V was pared by 4 bases and J by 4 bases, with 11 bases between. Here the CDR3 DNA reads TGTGCCAGCAGCTCTGGACAGCTTTACGAGCAGTACTTC. As protein: CASSSGQLYEQYF. The complete variable domain, with remaining parts taken from reference TRBV7-9 and TRBJ2-7, reads DTGVSQNPRHKITKRGQNVTFRCDPISEHNRLYWYRQTLGQGPEFLTYFQNEAQLEKSRLLSDRFSAERPKGSFSTLEIQRTEQGDSAMYLCASSSGQLYEQYFGPGTRLTVT.

CDR3 nucleotides: TGTGCCAGCAGCGCGGGACTAGCGGGAGTGGGTAGCCTCGAGCAGTACTTC. This translates into CASSAGLAGVGSLEQYF. The V gene is TRBV9, the J gene TRBJ2-7; TRBD2 aligns across 14 bases. Looked up from germline, CDR1 is SGDLS and CDR2 is YYNGEE. The CDR3 contains 17 residues. The junction had 11 bases not matched to a gene; V was cut back by 3 bases and J by 6 bases.

This chain connects TRBV27 to TRBJ1-5; tentative D call: TRBD1 (6 bases). V was clipped by 4 bases and J by 7 bases, with 14 bases between them. The CDR3 spans 14 residues. Germline values: CDR1 MNHEY, CDR2 SMNVEV (reference sequence). CDR3 sequence (DNA): TGTGCCAGCAGTTCCAGGGGATTGGGGCAGCCCCAGCATTTT. Translated: CASSSRGLGQPQHF.

The chain uses TRBV4-3 and TRBJ1-3; D is uncertain. This CDR3 has 15 residues. Deletions cut 0 bases from V and 2 bases from J, with 8 bases between. Germline CDR1 and CDR2: LGHNA and YSLEER. CDR3: CASSQEYGAGNTIYF. Here the CDR3 DNA reads TGCGCCAGCAGCCAAGAGTACGGGGCTGGAAACACCATATATTTT.

Concerning this clone itself: This same CDR3 is encoded by further DNA sequences in the sample. The V gene is TRBV9, the J gene TRBJ2-2, with D tentatively TRBD2 (5 bases). V dropped 0 bases and J dropped 4 bases, with 7 bases sitting between them. The germline V gene encodes CDR1 SGDLS and CDR2 YYNGEE. This CDR3 region has 14 residues. CDR3 DNA: TGTGCCAGCAGCGTAGAAGGAGGCACCGGGGAGCTGTTTTTT. It yields the protein CASSVEGGTGELFF.

V gene TRBV9 combines with J gene TRBJ2-6, with D unclear. The germline gives CDR1 SGDLS, CDR2 YYNGEE. The length of the CDR3 is 13 residues. Trimming removed 7 bases at V and 6 bases at J, with 11 bases between. As DNA, the CDR3 is TGTGCCAGCTCGGGCTCCACGGCCAACGTCCTGACTTTC. Amino acids: CASSGSTANVLTF.

The chain combines TRBV10-3 with TRBJ2-3; TRBD2 aligns across 9 bases. The CDR3 spans 16 residues. The V gene end was trimmed by 6 bases and the J gene end by 2 bases; junction bases not matched to a gene: 9. CDR1 is ENHRY, CDR2 SYGVKD, per germline. The CDR3 sequence: CAIRALLAGPTDTQYF. CDR3 in DNA: TGTGCCATCAGGGCCCTGCTAGCGGGGCCCACAGATACGCAGTATTTT.

The genes are TRBV10-1 and TRBJ1-1; the D is unclear. The CDR3 is 12 amino acids. Germline-derived CDR1 and CDR2 are WNHNN and SYGVQD (reference sequence). V lost 3 bases and J 5 bases, leaving 7 bases between the germline ends. In nucleotides, the CDR3 is TGCGCCAGCAGTGACCCGGAGACTGAAGCTTTCTTT. Amino acids: CASSDPETEAFF.

On this clone: Other DNA sequences in the sample encode the same CDR3. J is TRBJ2-7 and V is TRBV7-9; the match to TRBD2 covers 7 bases. V was clipped by 5 bases and J by 7 bases; unmatched bases: 2. Looked up from germline, CDR1 is SEHNR and CDR2 is FQNEAQ (reference sequence). This CDR3 contains 11 residues. The DNA of the CDR3 is TGTGCCAGCAGCCCGGGGGGTGAGCAGTACTTC. It encodes CASSPGGEQYF.

Here the CDR3 reads CASSLDGQGINSPLHF. Here the CDR3 DNA reads TGTGCCAGCAGCCTAGATGGACAGGGTATTAATTCACCCCTCCACTTT. This chain links TRBV5-6 with TRBJ1-6, with TRBD1 identical over 8 bases. V dropped 4 bases and J dropped 6; count of bases not matched to a gene: 9. Germline lookup yields CDR1 SGHDT and CDR2 YYEEEE. The CDR3 is 16 amino acids.

This clone came up once. The chain uses TRBV5-6 and TRBJ2-1, with D perhaps TRBD2 (5 bases). This CDR3 is built from 17 residues. Germline-derived CDR1 and CDR2 are SGHDT and YYEEEE. The V gene lost 2 bases and the J gene lost 6 bases, with 21 bases spanning the gap. CDR3 coding DNA: TGTGCCAGCAGCTTCCCCACTAGTGTACCCCTAGTCAATGAGCAGTTCTTC. Protein product: CASSFPTSVPLVNEQFF.

This clone has a handful of counts. The V and J genes are TRBV6-1 and TRBJ2-1, with a tentative D call TRBD2 (5 bases). CDR1 and CDR2 from the germline V gene are MNHNS and SASEGT. The CDR3 is made up of 12 amino acids. Trimming removed 9 bases from V and 7 bases from J, with 13 bases in between. This CDR3 reads CASYEGGNEQFF. In DNA, the CDR3 is TGTGCCAGTTACGAGGGCGGGAATGAGCAGTTCTTC.

This clone is a singleton in its sample. The chain has TRBV13 and TRBJ2-1, with 13 bases aligning to TRBD2. J gave up 6 bases and V 3 bases, and 2 bases lay outside the gene matches. Germline values: CDR1 PRHDT, CDR2 FYEKMQ (reference sequence). There are 15 residues in the CDR3. CDR3 sequence: CASSFGLAGVNEQFF. The DNA of the CDR3 is TGTGCCAGCAGCTTCGGACTAGCGGGAGTCAATGAGCAGTTCTTC.

V gene TRBV7-9 combines with J gene TRBJ2-5; D possibly matches TRBD1 or TRBD2 (5 bases each). This CDR3 has 14 residues. CDR1 SEHNR and CDR2 FQNEAQ come from the germline V gene (reference sequence). Trimming removed 2 bases at V and 5 bases at J, with 12 bases between. The CDR3 sequence is CASSLSWGLETQYF. The CDR3 nucleotides are TGTGCCAGCAGCTTAAGTTGGGGGTTGGAGACCCAGTACTTC.

The genes are TRBV4-1 and TRBJ1-5; TRBD1 aligns across 7 bases. V trimming: 0 bases; J trimming: 5 bases; junction bases outside the gene matches: 10. Germline V gene data show CDR1 as MGHRA and CDR2 as YSYEKL. This CDR3 spans 17 amino acids. CDR3 DNA: TGCGCCAGCAGCCAAGAACCCCGACAGGGTGGCTATCAGCCCCAGCATTTT. Amino acids: CASSQEPRQGGYQPQHF.

This rearrangement joins TRBV30 to TRBJ2-3; 12 bases match TRBD2. The CDR3 is 13 amino acids. The V gene end was trimmed by 5 bases and the J gene end by 4 bases; junction bases not matched to a gene: 1. Germline assignment: CDR1 GTSNPN and CDR2 SVGIG (reference sequence). The CDR3: CAWGLAGSDTQYF. Written as DNA, the CDR3 is TGTGCCTGGGGACTAGCGGGATCAGATACGCAGTATTTT. The variable domain in full, with the rest retrieved from reference TRBV30 and TRBJ2-3, is SQTIHQWPATLVQPVGSPLSLECTVEGTSNPNLYWYRQAAGRGLQLLFYSVGIGQISSEVPQNLSASRPQDRQFILSSKKLLLSDSGFYLCAWGLAGSDTQYFGPGTRLTVL.

V is TRBV4-3 and J is TRBJ2-1, with D tentatively TRBD1 (6 bases). This CDR3 comprises 15 residues. From germline, CDR1 is LGHNA and CDR2 YSLEER. V was trimmed by 0 bases and J by 4 bases, leaving 10 bases between them. The CDR3 spells CASSQERTEYNEQFF. In DNA, the CDR3 is TGCGCCAGCAGCCAAGAACGGACAGAGTACAATGAGCAGTTCTTC.